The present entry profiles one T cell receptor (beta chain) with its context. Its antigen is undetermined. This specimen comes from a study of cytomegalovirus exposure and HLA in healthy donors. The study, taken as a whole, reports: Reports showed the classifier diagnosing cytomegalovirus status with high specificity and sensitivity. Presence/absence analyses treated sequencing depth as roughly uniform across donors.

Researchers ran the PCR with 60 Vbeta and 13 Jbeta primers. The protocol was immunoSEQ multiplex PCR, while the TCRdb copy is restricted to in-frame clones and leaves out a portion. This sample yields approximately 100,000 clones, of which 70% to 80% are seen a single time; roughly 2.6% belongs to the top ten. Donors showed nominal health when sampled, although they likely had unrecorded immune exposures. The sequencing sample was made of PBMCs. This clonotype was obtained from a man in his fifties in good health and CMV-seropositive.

The CDR3 region is CASSLLGVSGNTIYF. CDR3 bases: TGTGCCAGCAGTTTACTCGGGGTCTCTGGAAACACCATATATTTT. The chain has TRBV28 and TRBJ1-3; D unresolved. CDR1 is MDHEN and CDR2 is SYDVKM in the germline V gene. Deletions cut 2 bases from V and 0 bases from J, with 8 bases between. This CDR3 contains 15 residues.